These 26 T cell receptor beta chains originate from one sample sequenced in a study of OX40 agonist ivuxolimab in advanced cancers. Libraries were prepared by immunoSEQ multiplex PCR; TCRdb keeps only in-frame clonotypes and omits some of them. Of 70,000 to 75,000 clones in the sample, 84% are singletons; the top ten hold roughly 1.1%. The input for sequencing was CD4+ or CD8+ T cells sorted from blood, taken in a trial of the OX40 agonist ivuxolimab. The receptors come from an adult with an advanced solid tumor such as melanoma, head and neck, liver or kidney cancer.

The chain joins TRBV5-1 to TRBJ2-7, with D perhaps TRBD1 (5 bases). The germline V gene encodes CDR1 SGHRS and CDR2 YFSETQ. V was cut by 0 bases and J by 5 bases, with 18 bases left in between. This CDR3 contains 16 residues. CDR3 loop: CASSLAGVPGSDEQYF. CDR3 DNA: TGCGCCAGCAGCTTGGCTGGAGTTCCAGGGTCCGACGAGCAGTACTTC.

The rearrangement links TRBV7-2 to TRBJ2-7; D call uncertain. Between the trimmed V and J ends, which lost 2 bases and 3 bases, there was a span of 11 bases. Germline values: CDR1 SGHTA, CDR2 FQGNSA. There are 14 residues in the CDR3. The CDR3 DNA reads as TGTGCCAGCAGCTTACGGTTGCAGGACTACGAGCAGTACTTC. This gives the protein CASSLRLQDYEQYF.

Points on this clone: A much larger clone is a single base away; this may be a read error. Other DNA sequences in the sample encode the same CDR3. The chain uses TRBV9 and TRBJ2-7, with D unresolved. Germline CDR1 is SGDLS and CDR2 is YYNGEE. V lost 0 bases and J 0 bases, leaving 7 bases between the germline ends. This CDR3 has 14 amino acids. The chain's CDR3 is CASSVAVSSYEQYF. In DNA, the CDR3 is TGTGCCAGCAGCGTAGCTGTTAGCTCCTACGAGCAGTACTTC.

To note about this clone: Other DNA sequences within the sample encode an identical CDR3. The chain links TRBV27 to TRBJ1-1, with D perhaps TRBD1 (5 bases). CDR3 size: 15 residues. Germline CDR1 and CDR2: MNHEY and SMNVEV (reference sequence). The V and J ends lost 3 bases and 3 bases respectively, with 14 bases between them. The CDR3, as DNA: TGTGCCAGCAGTTTGTCAGGGTTTGCGGACACTGAAGCTTTCTTT. Encoded protein: CASSLSGFADTEAFF.

The rearrangement joins TRBV7-9 to TRBJ2-3; tentatively, D is TRBD1 (6 bases). CDR1 is SEHNR and CDR2 is FQNEAQ in the germline V gene (reference sequence). V lost 3 bases, J lost 2 bases, and 12 bases lay in between. This CDR3 region has 15 residues. The CDR3 loop is CASSLQGTSTDTQYF. CDR3 nucleotide sequence: TGTGCCAGCAGCTTGCAGGGGACCTCCACAGATACGCAGTATTTT.

By frequency in the sample, this clone is medium-sized (0.01 to 0.1%). CDR3 nucleotide sequence: TGTGCCAGTAGTCGAGGATCTCAGCCCCAGCATTTT. Translating it yields CASSRGSQPQHF. The rearrangement links TRBV19 to TRBJ1-5; no clear D. Trimming removed 5 bases at V and 6 bases at J, with 8 bases between. Germline V lookup: CDR1 LNHDA, CDR2 SQIVND (reference sequence). The CDR3 extends over 12 amino acids.

The chain carries TRBV7-3 and TRBJ2-5; D remains unclear. The V end lost 1 base, the J end lost 2 bases, and 8 bases lay between the germline ends. This CDR3 spans 14 amino acids. Germline-derived CDR1 and CDR2 are SGHTA and FQGTGA. CDR3 residues: CASSLRHLQETQYF. CDR3 nucleotides: TGTGCCAGCAGCTTAAGACACCTACAAGAGACCCAGTACTTC.

The V gene is TRBV9, the J gene TRBJ2-1, with a possible D match to TRBD1 (5 bases). Germline V gene sequence: CDR1 SGDLS, CDR2 YYNGEE. V was clipped by 0 bases and J by 5 bases, with 9 bases between them. There are 14 residues in the CDR3. CDR3 DNA sequence: TGTGCCAGCAGCGTAGCCAGGGCGAACAATGAGCAGTTCTTC. It specifies CASSVARANNEQFF.

V is TRBV7-2 and J is TRBJ1-3, with 7 bases identical to TRBD1. The length of the CDR3 is 16 residues. Trimming at V came to 2 bases and at J to 3 bases, leaving 7 bases not matched to a gene. Germline V lookup: CDR1 SGHTA, CDR2 FQGNSA. In DNA form, the CDR3 reads TGTGCCAGCAGCTTAAACAACAGGGGTTTTGGAAACACCATATATTTT. Its protein product is CASSLNNRGFGNTIYF.

This chain links TRBV5-1 with TRBJ2-1; D is perhaps TRBD1 (6 bases). This CDR3 has 14 amino acids. Germline lookup yields CDR1 SGHRS and CDR2 YFSETQ. The V gene lost 5 bases and the J gene lost 4 bases, with 13 bases spanning the gap. CDR3 DNA sequence: TGCGCCAGCAGTCATCTGCAGGGGTACAATGAGCAGTTCTTC. Its translation is CASSHLQGYNEQFF.

The chain carries TRBV7-6 and TRBJ1-5, with TRBD1 matching 10 bases. CDR1 SGHVS and CDR2 FNYEAQ come from the germline V gene. This CDR3 contains 19 residues. Germline trimming cut 1 base from V and 0 bases from J; bases unmatched to any gene: 9. CDR3 residues: CASSLGPGQGSSSNQPQHF. CDR3 nucleotide sequence: TGTGCCAGCAGCTTAGGCCCGGGACAGGGGTCCTCTAGCAATCAGCCCCAGCATTTT.

This clone occurred once. V is TRBV21-1 and J is TRBJ2-7; the table assigns TRBD1, which was not confirmed against the DNA. TRBV21-1 is a pseudogene. The CDR3 length is 16 residues. The CDR3 sequence: CASSKVFVRERYEQYF. CDR3 nucleotides: TGTGCCAGCAGCAAAGTTTTTGTCAGGGAAAGGTACGAGCAGTACTTC.

Here the CDR3 DNA reads TGTGCCAGCAGTAAGGCTTACGGGGGCAATACTGGCTACACCTTC. Translation gives CASSKAYGGNTGYTF. The chain uses TRBV6-5 and TRBJ1-2, with D tentatively TRBD1 (6 bases). There are 15 residues in the CDR3. Trimming cost V 5 bases and J 7 bases, with 20 bases left between them. In germline, CDR1 is MNHEY, CDR2 SVGAGI.

This clone was picked up one time. This chain joins TRBV28 and TRBJ1-6, with 8 bases that match TRBD1. The CDR3 loop spans 15 amino acids. CDR1 is MDHEN and CDR2 is SYDVKM in the germline V gene. Germline trimming cut 3 bases from V and 10 bases from J; bases unmatched to any gene: 8. The CDR3 loop is CASSFPDRGLSPLHF. Here the CDR3 DNA reads TGTGCCAGCAGTTTCCCAGACAGGGGTTTGTCACCCCTCCACTTT.

The chain combines TRBV18 with TRBJ1-2; D is ambiguous. V lost 3 bases and J lost 7, with 12 bases in between. CDR1 is KGHSH, CDR2 LQKENI, per germline. This CDR3 is built from 13 residues. In DNA form, the CDR3 reads TGTGCCAGCTCACCTATGGAAGACTCTGGCTACACCTTC. Translation gives CASSPMEDSGYTF.

J is TRBJ2-2 and V is TRBV9, with TRBD1 identical over 11 bases. This CDR3 is built from 17 residues. Trimming cost V 2 bases and J 4 bases; bases outside gene matches: 7. Germline-derived CDR1 and CDR2 are SGDLS and YYNGEE. The DNA of the CDR3 is TGTGCCAGCAGCGTTCACTCCGGGACAGGGGGCACCGGGGAGCTGTTTTTT. Amino acid sequence: CASSVHSGTGGTGELFF.

V gene TRBV27 combines with J gene TRBJ1-6; TRBD1 is a possible D gene (5 bases). V shed 2 bases and J shed 4 bases, with 9 bases lying between them. Germline assignment: CDR1 MNHEY and CDR2 SMNVEV (reference sequence). This CDR3 has 15 residues. CDR3 amino acids: CASSLGGGYNSPLHF. CDR3 nucleotides: TGTGCCAGCAGTTTAGGGGGGGGATATAATTCACCCCTCCACTTT.

V and J are TRBV7-2 and TRBJ1-6, with 7 bases lining up with TRBD1. V was clipped by 4 bases and J by 14 bases; unmatched bases: 8. This CDR3 region has 13 residues. Looked up from germline, CDR1 is SGHTA and CDR2 is FQGNSA. The chain's CDR3 is CASSSRQGGSLHF. CDR3 DNA: TGTGCCAGCAGCTCGAGACAGGGAGGTTCCCTCCACTTT.

This clone was detected only a few times. In nucleotides, the CDR3 is TGTGCCAGTAGTGGCGCCCCAAACACGGGTGAAAAACTGTTTTTT. Translating it yields CASSGAPNTGEKLFF. This chain uses TRBV19 with TRBJ1-4; D gene ambiguous. The germline V and J ends were trimmed by 5 bases and 7 bases, with 17 bases remaining between them. Germline loops: CDR1 LNHDA, CDR2 SQIVND (reference sequence). This CDR3 region has 15 residues.

The CDR3 DNA reads as TGTGCCAGCAGGGGACAGGAAACTGGGGCCAACGTCCTGACTTTC. This codes for CASRGQETGANVLTF. This chain uses TRBV6-5 with TRBJ2-6; 8 positions match TRBD1. The CDR3 has 15 residues. The V segment lost 6 bases and the J segment 2 bases; nucleotides outside the gene matches: 3. The V gene's germline CDR1 is MNHEY and CDR2 SVGAGI.

The chain recombines TRBV6-5 with TRBJ1-2, with 7 bases aligning to TRBD1. This CDR3 has 14 amino acids. The germline gives CDR1 MNHEY, CDR2 SVGAGI. The V segment lost 5 bases and the J segment 5 bases; nucleotides outside the gene matches: 8. The CDR3 reads CASSRQGSDYGYTF. Written as DNA, the CDR3 is TGTGCCAGCAGTCGACAGGGATCCGATTATGGCTACACCTTC.

The gene calls are TRBV7-2 and TRBJ2-1; 8 nucleotides align to TRBD1. J lost 8 bases, V lost 7 bases, and 10 bases had no gene match. CDR3 length equals 14 residues. Germline CDR1 is SGHTA and CDR2 is FQGNSA. The CDR3 DNA reads TGTGCCAGCACCCCGGACAGGGCCTTGGATGAGCAGTTCTTC. Translation: CASTPDRALDEQFF.

The chain employs TRBV7-2 and TRBJ1-1; maybe TRBD1 (6 bases). The germline V and J ends were trimmed by 6 bases and 5 bases, with 19 bases remaining between them. In germline, CDR1 is SGHTA, CDR2 FQGNSA. CDR3 length: 15 amino acids. The CDR3 sequence is CASRATGPQRTEAFF. The CDR3 nucleotides read TGTGCCAGCAGAGCTACAGGGCCCCAGAGGACTGAAGCTTTCTTT.

V and J are TRBV5-6 and TRBJ1-1; D is possibly TRBD1 (6 bases). V dropped 0 bases and J dropped 5 bases, with 14 bases sitting between them. The germline gives CDR1 SGHDT, CDR2 YYEEEE. This CDR3 has 15 amino acids. CDR3 protein: CASSLGPTGHTEAFF. The CDR3 DNA reads TGTGCCAGCAGCTTGGGTCCAACAGGGCATACTGAAGCTTTCTTT.

Many counts were recorded for this clone. The genes are TRBV6-5 and TRBJ1-2; D remains ambiguous. Germline CDR1 is MNHEY and CDR2 is SVGAGI. Trimming pared 0 bases from V and 4 bases from J, leaving 12 bases between. The CDR3 has 15 residues. DNA of the CDR3: TGTGCCAGCAGTTACTCGGGAGCTAACCTCTATGGCTACACCTTC. This sequence encodes CASSYSGANLYGYTF.

This clone was detected once. The chain couples TRBV7-9 to TRBJ1-4; D unresolved. Germline V CDR1 and CDR2: SEHNR, FQNEAQ (reference sequence). Trimming left V 5 bases short and J 0 bases short, with 19 bases between. CDR3 length: 18 amino acids. CDR3 loop: CASSHATYLATTNEKLFF. The CDR3 bases are TGTGCCAGCAGCCACGCAACGTATTTAGCAACAACTAATGAAAAACTGTTTTTT.